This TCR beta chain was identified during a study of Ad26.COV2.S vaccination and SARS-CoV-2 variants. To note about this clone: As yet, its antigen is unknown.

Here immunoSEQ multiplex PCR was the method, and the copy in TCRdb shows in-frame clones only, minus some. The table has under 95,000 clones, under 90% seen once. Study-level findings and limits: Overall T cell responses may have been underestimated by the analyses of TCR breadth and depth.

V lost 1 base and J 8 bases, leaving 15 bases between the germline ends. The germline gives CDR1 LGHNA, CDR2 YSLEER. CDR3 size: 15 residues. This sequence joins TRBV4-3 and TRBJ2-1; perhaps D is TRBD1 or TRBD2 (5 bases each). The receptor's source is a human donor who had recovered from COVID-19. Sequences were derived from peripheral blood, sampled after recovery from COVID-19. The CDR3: CASSQGTRARDEQFF. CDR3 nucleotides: TGCGCCAGCAGCCAAGGCACGAGGGCCAGGGATGAGCAGTTCTTC.